The entry below gives a single T cell receptor beta chain sequence along with its context. Germline V gives CDR1 SGHNT, CDR2 YYREEE (reference sequence). Trimming shortened V by 10 bases and J by 1 base, and 14 bases separated the two germline ends. This CDR3 is built from 13 residues. Before vaccination, two weeks after the third vaccination, and at progression, PBMC were collected. Amplification used 60 V beta primers and 13 J beta primers. Clones were read by immunoSEQ multiplex PCR, and TCRdb kept only the in-frame ones, dropping some. The sample has 35,000 to 40,000 clones, 70% to 85% seen once. This sample stems from a study of glioma-infiltrating T cells after dendritic cell vaccination.

Sequencing used blood, obtained before dendritic cell vaccination. The chain has TRBV5-4 and TRBJ1-1, with D possibly matching TRBD1 (6 bases). The sequence came from a human donor with glioblastoma. The CDR3 nucleotides read TGTGCCGTCCACAGGGAAGCGAACACTGAAGCTTTCTTT. This sequence encodes CAVHREANTEAFF.